The 4 T cell receptor beta chains below come from one sample, sequenced in a study of T cells after posttransplantation cyclophosphamide. Libraries were prepared by immunoSEQ multiplex PCR; TCRdb keeps only in-frame clonotypes and omits some of them. The sample gives over 35,000 clones, none seen only once, and the top ten clones hold 2% to 3%. Sequencing input: PBMCs. Receptors originate from a man aged 35 to 55 in good health, CMV-negative, and a related stem cell transplant donor.

This clone has ten or more counts. This chain uses TRBV7-2 with TRBJ2-5; D is undetermined. Germline V gene lookup returns CDR1 SGHTA and CDR2 FQGNSA. Trimming removed 4 bases from V and 4 bases from J, with 7 bases in between. The CDR3 extends over 12 amino acids. CDR3 loop: CASSYGSETQYF. CDR3 coding DNA: TGTGCCAGCAGCTACGGGTCAGAGACCCAGTACTTC.

This clone was detected many times. This chain links TRBV19 with TRBJ1-2; D is uncertain. This CDR3 has 14 residues. Germline V gives CDR1 LNHDA, CDR2 SQIVND (reference sequence). Trimming took 4 bases from V and 0 from J, leaving 9 bases between them. CDR3 coding DNA: TGTGCCAGTAGTAACCAGGCTTCTAACTATGGCTACACCTTC. Translation: CASSNQASNYGYTF.

This clone turned up a few times. The rearrangement links TRBV15 to TRBJ2-7; no definite D call. Germline V gene sequence: CDR1 LNHNV, CDR2 YYDKDF (reference sequence). The CDR3 has 14 amino acids. Trimming removed 0 bases at V and 0 bases at J, with 6 bases between. The chain's CDR3 is CATSRDVSSYEQYF. DNA of the CDR3: TGTGCCACCAGCAGAGATGTTAGCTCCTACGAGCAGTACTTC.

This clone was found many times. This chain joins TRBV11-3 and TRBJ2-5, with TRBD2 identical over 7 bases. Germline V gives CDR1 SGHNT, CDR2 YENEEA. This CDR3 has 16 amino acids. The J segment lost 0 bases and the V segment lost 5 bases, leaving 9 bases of the junction unmatched. CDR3 region: CASSADQAGYQETQYF. In DNA, the CDR3 is TGTGCCAGCAGCGCCGATCAAGCGGGGTACCAAGAGACCCAGTACTTC.